These 9 T cell receptor beta chains originate from one sample sequenced in a study of cytomegalovirus exposure and HLA in healthy donors. Primers: 60 Vbeta forward and 13 Jbeta reverse. Assay used: immunoSEQ multiplex PCR; TCRdb lists only in-frame clones, some missing. The sample holds some 200,000 clones, roughly 80% seen once. What was sequenced was PBMCs. The receptors here all came from a middle-aged man in good health and CMV-seronegative.

The chain employs TRBV6-5 and TRBJ2-7; 12 bases align to TRBD2. The length of the CDR3 is 13 residues. V shed 5 bases and J 9 bases; nucleotides not matched to a gene: 5. Germline CDR1 MNHEY, CDR2 SVGAGI. CDR3 residues: CASSQGTSGRQYF. CDR3 coding DNA: TGTGCCAGCAGTCAAGGGACTAGCGGGCGGCAGTACTTC.

V and J are TRBV19 and TRBJ1-2; 7 bases match TRBD1. Germline assignment: CDR1 LNHDA and CDR2 SQIVND (reference sequence). The CDR3 spans 14 residues. The V segment lost 2 bases and the J segment 0 bases; nucleotides outside the gene matches: 0. The CDR3 DNA follows: TGTGCCAGTAGTATACAGGGGGCTAACTATGGCTACACCTTC. This translates into CASSIQGANYGYTF.

The V and J genes are TRBV9 and TRBJ2-1; 11 positions match TRBD2. The CDR3 runs to 15 residues. J gave up 6 bases and V 2 bases, and 4 bases lay outside the gene matches. The germline CDR1 and CDR2 sequences are SGDLS and YYNGEE. CDR3 DNA: TGTGCCAGCAGCGTGACTAGCGGGGTAGGCAATGAGCAGTTCTTC. It codes for CASSVTSGVGNEQFF.

The J gene is TRBJ2-1, the V gene TRBV7-2; D is ambiguous. Trimming took 3 bases from V and 5 from J, leaving 14 bases between them. Germline V lookup: CDR1 SGHTA, CDR2 FQGNSA. The CDR3 runs to 15 residues. CDR3 loop: CASSLLLVSHNEQFF. The CDR3, as DNA: TGTGCCAGCAGCTTGCTGCTAGTAAGCCACAATGAGCAGTTCTTC.

The V and J genes are TRBV11-2 and TRBJ2-7; D is unresolved. V lost 5 bases and J 0 bases, leaving 8 bases between the germline ends. The CDR3 sequence is 13 residues long. Germline V gene data show CDR1 as SGHAT and CDR2 as FQNNGV. DNA for the CDR3: TGTGCCAGCAGCCCAGACACCTCCTACGAGCAGTACTTC. The encoded protein is CASSPDTSYEQYF.

V gene TRBV6-5 combines with J gene TRBJ2-1, with D perhaps matching TRBD2 (6 bases). V shed 2 bases and J shed 5 bases, with 13 bases lying between them. The CDR3 consists of 15 residues. Germline V gives CDR1 MNHEY, CDR2 SVGAGI. This chain's CDR3 is CASSYLSQRDNEQFF. The CDR3 DNA reads as TGTGCCAGCAGTTACCTGAGCCAGCGGGACAATGAGCAGTTCTTC.

This chain connects TRBV4-3 to TRBJ2-1; TRBD2 matches 10 bases. The CDR3 has 18 residues. With 0 bases clipped from V and 1 base from J, the junction kept 6 bases outside the gene matches. Germline V gene lookup returns CDR1 LGHNA and CDR2 YSLEER. The CDR3 nucleotides read TGCGCCAGCAGCCAAGACCCTGCTAGCGGGGGTTCCTACAATGAGCAGTTCTTC. Translated, it gives CASSQDPASGGSYNEQFF.

The V and J genes are TRBV4-1 and TRBJ2-1; no clear D gene. V was clipped by 0 bases and J by 5 bases, with 2 bases between them. The V gene's germline CDR1 is MGHRA and CDR2 YSYEKL. This CDR3 has 12 amino acids. The CDR3 region has the DNA TGCGCCAGCAGCCAAGATAACAATGAGCAGTTCTTC. Protein product: CASSQDNNEQFF.

The chain carries TRBV11-2 and TRBJ1-2; no definite D call. The germline V gene encodes CDR1 SGHAT and CDR2 FQNNGV. The CDR3 length is 14 residues. The V end was cut by 1 base, the J end by 0 bases, with 6 bases between. The DNA for the CDR3 is TGTGCCAGCAGCTTAGTTTTCTCTAACTATGGCTACACCTTC. Its protein product is CASSLVFSNYGYTF. Together with reference TRBV11-2 and TRBJ1-2, the CDR3 gives the full variable domain: EAGVAQSPRYKIIEKRQSVAFWCNPISGHATLYWYQQILGQGPKLLIQFQNNGVVDDSQLPKDRFSAERLKGVDSTLKIQPAKLEDSAVYLCASSLVFSNYGYTFGSGTRLTVV.